This TCR beta chain was identified during a study of T cell responses to AZD1222 COVID-19 vaccine. Findings and caveats of the study: There were mostly white British donors and more females than males, and clonal diversity was possibly underestimated. Unmutated variant regions are reportedly the target of nearly half of TCRs that are spike-specific. The breadth and depth of Spike-specific TCRs increased once two AZD1222 doses had been given.

Remarks on this clone: Its antigen is undetermined.

Recipients boosted at about 4 weeks or about 12 weeks are pooled. Assay: immunoSEQ multiplex PCR; the TCRdb copy retains only in-frame clones and omits some. The sample carries around 80,000 clones, around 85% recorded once. The CDR3 extends over 13 amino acids. The germline gives CDR1 DFQATT, CDR2 SNEGSKA (reference sequence). V gave up 3 bases and J gave up 4 bases, with 10 bases separating them. The sample in question was peripheral blood, obtained 28 days after the second AZD1222 dose. The chain has TRBV20-1 and TRBJ1-5, with D unclear. The TCR comes from an adult who received the AZD1222 COVID-19 vaccine. The chain's CDR3 is CSASVPGNQPQHF. In DNA form, the CDR3 reads TGCAGTGCTAGTGTGCCAGGAAATCAGCCCCAGCATTTT.